Below are 19 T cell receptor beta chains sequenced from a single sample in a study of metastatic and nonmetastatic thyroid tumors. All patients reached thyroid surgery having received no treatment beforehand. TCRdb re-analyzed the PCR reads through MiXCR. The sample includes 25,000 to 30,000 clones, 3.5% to 4% of them seen just once. The sequencing input was blood. Every receptor here comes from a male donor with papillary thyroid cancer or a benign thyroid nodule (not recorded which). Some clones in this sample may be carry-over from other donors' samples.

This clone was seen more than once but under ten times. Other DNA variants within this sample encode the same CDR3. The chain uses TRBV10-3 and TRBJ1-2, with 9 bases lining up with TRBD1. CDR1 and CDR2 from the germline V gene are ENHRY and SYGVKD. The ends lost 5 bases at V and 5 bases at J; junction bases unmatched: 15. The CDR3 covers 17 residues. The CDR3 spells CAISNRPGQGTAYGYTF. The CDR3 DNA reads as TGTGCCATCAGTAATAGACCCGGACAGGGGACGGCATATGGCTACACCTTC.

The sample holds many counts of this clone. The chain is built from TRBV7-3 and TRBJ1-4; 9 bases are shared with TRBD1. The CDR3 has 14 amino acids. The J segment lost 6 bases and the V segment lost 10 bases, leaving 9 bases of the junction unmatched. The germline V gene has CDR1 SGHTA and CDR2 FQGTGA. Here the CDR3 DNA reads TGTGCCACCAAAGGCCGGGACAGGGATGAAAAACTGTTTTTT. Its protein product is CATKGRDRDEKLFF.

The chain carries TRBV5-1 and TRBJ1-4; 9 bases match TRBD1. There are 15 residues in the CDR3. With 3 bases clipped from V and 8 bases from J, the junction kept 8 bases outside the gene matches. Germline assignment: CDR1 SGHRS and CDR2 YFSETQ. Written as DNA, the CDR3 is TGCGCCAGCAGCTCCCCTACAGGGGGCAAGGAAAAACTGTTTTTT. Translation gives CASSSPTGGKEKLFF. The variable domain in full, completed from reference TRBV5-1 and TRBJ1-4, reads KAGVTQTPRYLIKTRGQQVTLSCSPISGHRSVSWYQQTPGQGLQFLFEYFSETQRNKGNFPGRFSGRQFSNSRSEMNVSTLELGDSALYLCASSSPTGGKEKLFFGSGTQLSVL.

This clone came up a few times. The V and J genes are TRBV27 and TRBJ2-5, with TRBD2 identical over 7 bases. The CDR3 extends over 14 amino acids. CDR1 and CDR2 (germline): MNHEY, SMNVEV (reference sequence). J gave up 6 bases and V 4 bases, and 8 bases lay outside the gene matches. In DNA, the CDR3 is TGTGCCAGCAGTTCGCACCAGGGAGGGAAGACCCAGTACTTC. This sequence encodes CASSSHQGGKTQYF.

The chain employs TRBV6-2 or TRBV6-3 and TRBJ2-7; D might be TRBD1 (5 bases). Germline V CDR1 and CDR2: MNHEY, SVGEGT. V was trimmed by 4 bases and J by 1 base, leaving 11 bases between them. This CDR3 spans 14 amino acids. The CDR3 DNA is TGTGCCAGCAGTTTGGGGCGGACATCCTACGAGCAGTACTTC. Its translation is CASSLGRTSYEQYF.

This chain uses TRBV5-1 with TRBJ2-1, with no clear D. V lost 4 bases, J lost 1 base, and 12 bases lay in between. The V gene's germline CDR1 is SGHRS and CDR2 YFSETQ. This CDR3 spans 15 amino acids. For the CDR3, the DNA is TGCGCCAGCAGCCCGGTTGTGGGATCCTACAATGAGCAGTTCTTC. It yields the protein CASSPVVGSYNEQFF.

Comments on this clone: A read error may be the cause here, since a much bigger clone is one base away. In DNA form, the CDR3 reads TGCGCCAGCAGCTTCGGGTTCGGGGACACCGGGGAGCTGTTTTTT. It is translated as CASSFGFGDTGELFF. J is TRBJ2-2 and V is TRBV5-1; D perhaps matches TRBD2 (5 bases). V shed 2 bases and J shed 3 bases, with 11 bases lying between them. CDR1 and CDR2 from the germline V gene are SGHRS and YFSETQ. The CDR3 runs to 15 residues.

The sample holds many counts of this clone. V gene TRBV7-2 combines with J gene TRBJ2-3; 9 bases are shared with TRBD2. V dropped 8 bases and J dropped 2; count of bases not matched to a gene: 11. Per the germline V gene, CDR1 is SGHTA and CDR2 is FQGNSA. The CDR3 runs to 16 residues. The CDR3 region has the DNA TGTGCCAGCCTATCAGGCGGGAGGGGGTTCACAGATACGCAGTATTTT. Translation: CASLSGGRGFTDTQYF.

V gene TRBV5-1 combines with J gene TRBJ1-2, with TRBD1 matching over 7 bases. This CDR3 is 13 amino acids long. V was pared by 5 bases and J by 4 bases, with 5 bases of the junction left unmatched. Germline V gene data show CDR1 as SGHRS and CDR2 as YFSETQ. The chain's CDR3 is CASSPEGAYGYTF. CDR3 coding DNA: TGCGCCAGCAGTCCGGAGGGGGCCTATGGCTACACCTTC.

This clone was picked up many times. The rearrangement uses TRBV4-3 and TRBJ2-7, with 11 bases aligning to TRBD2. V shed 3 bases and J 2 bases; nucleotides not matched to a gene: 0. Germline loops: CDR1 LGHNA, CDR2 YSLEER. The CDR3 length is 14 residues. The CDR3 spells CASSQTSGTYEQYF. Here the CDR3 DNA reads TGCGCCAGCAGCCAGACTAGCGGGACCTACGAGCAGTACTTC.

This clone came up a few times. The V gene is TRBV20-1, the J gene TRBJ1-1, with TRBD1 as a possible D gene (5 bases). V gave up 0 bases and J gave up 6 bases, with 14 bases separating them. The CDR3 covers 14 residues. The germline CDR1 and CDR2 sequences are DFQATT and SNEGSKA (reference sequence). CDR3: CSARDRGGRAEAFF. CDR3 sequence (DNA): TGCAGTGCTAGAGATCGGGGGGGGAGAGCTGAAGCTTTCTTT.

This clone was picked up many times. CDR3 in amino acids: CSVYGQREINTEAFF. The DNA for the CDR3 is TGCAGCGTTTATGGACAGAGGGAAATTAACACTGAAGCTTTCTTT. The chain employs TRBV29-1 and TRBJ1-1, with D possibly matching TRBD1 (6 bases). Trimming left V 5 bases short and J 2 bases short, with 18 bases between. The CDR3 extends over 15 amino acids. Germline V CDR1 and CDR2: SQVTM, ANQGSEA. Filled out from reference TRBV29-1 and TRBJ1-1, the complete variable domain reads SAVISQKPSRDICQRGTSLTIQCQVDSQVTMMFWYRQQPGQSLTLIATANQGSEATYESGFVIDKFPISRPNLTFSTLTVSNMSPEDSSIYLCSVYGQREINTEAFFGQGTRLTVV.

There are many counts of this clone. This chain links TRBV4-1 with TRBJ1-1, with a tentative D call TRBD1 (5 bases). CDR3 length: 16 amino acids. V was trimmed by 5 bases and J by 1 base, leaving 17 bases between them. Germline V gene data show CDR1 as MGHRA and CDR2 as YSYEKL. The CDR3 sequence: CASSYLPGRRNTEAFF. The CDR3, as DNA: TGCGCCAGCAGCTATTTACCGGGACGTCGGAACACTGAAGCTTTCTTT.

This clone was seen more than once but under ten times. This chain connects TRBV5-1 to TRBJ2-1; tentatively, D is TRBD2 (5 bases). From germline, CDR1 is SGHRS and CDR2 YFSETQ. CDR3 length: 18 residues. Trimming removed 0 bases from V and 4 bases from J, with 20 bases in between. CDR3 region: CASSLAGWETMGYNEQFF. The CDR3 region has the DNA TGCGCCAGCAGCTTGGCGGGGTGGGAGACTATGGGGTACAATGAGCAGTTCTTC.

This clone has more than one count but fewer than ten. This rearrangement joins TRBV7-2 to TRBJ2-7; D not resolved. The length of the CDR3 is 13 residues. Trimming took off 4 bases at V and 6 bases at J, with 13 bases between the two ends. Germline V gives CDR1 SGHTA, CDR2 FQGNSA. The chain's CDR3 is CASSSRRGLEQYF. Here the CDR3 DNA reads TGTGCCAGCAGCTCCCGGCGTGGGCTCGAGCAGTACTTC.

The table lists this clone with a few counts. The V call is TRBV20-1, the J call TRBJ2-7; 8 bases are a match to TRBD2. With 7 bases clipped from V and 3 bases from J, the junction kept 11 bases outside the gene matches. The germline gives CDR1 DFQATT, CDR2 SNEGSKA (reference sequence). The CDR3 runs to 14 residues. The CDR3 here is CSVRFDLAGYEQYF. In DNA form, the CDR3 reads TGCAGTGTACGGTTCGACCTAGCGGGCTACGAGCAGTACTTC.

The V gene is TRBV5-5, the J gene TRBJ2-1; TRBD2 aligns across 12 bases. This CDR3 has 15 residues. CDR1 is SGHKS and CDR2 is YYEKEE in the germline V gene (reference sequence). The trim removed 5 bases at V and 8 bases at J, leaving 8 bases unmatched. CDR3 region: CASRSGTSGSDEQFF. For the CDR3, the DNA is TGTGCCAGCAGATCCGGGACTAGCGGGTCCGATGAGCAGTTCTTC.

This clone was picked up many times. The chain employs TRBV7-9 and TRBJ1-1, with unresolved D. The V gene lost 3 bases and the J gene lost 3 bases, with 14 bases spanning the gap. The CDR3 has 15 amino acids. Germline assignment: CDR1 SEHNR and CDR2 FQNEAQ (reference sequence). The chain's CDR3 is CASSLDPLGDTEAFF. Written as DNA, the CDR3 is TGTGCCAGCAGCTTGGATCCGCTTGGGGACACTGAAGCTTTCTTT.

This clone has more than one count but fewer than ten. The chain uses TRBV6-1 and TRBJ1-6, with D hard to call. Trimming removed 7 bases from V and 5 bases from J, with 9 bases in between. CDR1 and CDR2 (germline): MNHNS, SASEGT. This CDR3 contains 13 residues. CDR3 residues: CASKGVNNSPLHF. CDR3 sequence (DNA): TGTGCCAGCAAGGGCGTCAATAATTCACCCCTCCACTTT.